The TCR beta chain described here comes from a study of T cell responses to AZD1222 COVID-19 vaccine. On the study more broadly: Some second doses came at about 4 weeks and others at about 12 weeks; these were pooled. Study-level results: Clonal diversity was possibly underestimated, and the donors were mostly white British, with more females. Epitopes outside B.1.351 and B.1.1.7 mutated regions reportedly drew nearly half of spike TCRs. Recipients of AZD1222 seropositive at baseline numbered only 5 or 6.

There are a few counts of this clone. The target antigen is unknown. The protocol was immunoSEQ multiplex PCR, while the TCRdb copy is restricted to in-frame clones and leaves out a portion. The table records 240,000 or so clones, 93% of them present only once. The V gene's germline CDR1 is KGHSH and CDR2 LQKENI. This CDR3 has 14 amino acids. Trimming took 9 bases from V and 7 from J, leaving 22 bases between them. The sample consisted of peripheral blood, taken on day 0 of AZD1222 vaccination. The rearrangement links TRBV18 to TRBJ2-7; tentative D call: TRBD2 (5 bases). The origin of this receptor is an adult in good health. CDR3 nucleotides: TGTGCCAGTTCCGCCGCGGGCCCACCGGGGGAGCAGTACTTC. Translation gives CASSAAGPPGEQYF.